The next 10 T cell receptor beta chains were all read from a single sample in a study of T-cell memory formation after mild COVID-19. TCRdb fed the 5' RACE reads into MiXCR, producing one record per CDR3 protein. The sample shows roughly 510,000 distinct CDR3 sequences, 17% of them seen only once. Sequenced material: PBMCs or a T cell subset sorted from them (not recorded which). All receptors derive from an adult woman who had mild COVID-19 (a few samples of this study predate the infection). Cell type and time point are not known.

The V call is TRBV7-3, the J call TRBJ2-7; D is perhaps TRBD1 or TRBD2 (5 bases each). V gave up 4 bases and J gave up 6 bases, with 10 bases separating them. CDR1 and CDR2 from the germline V gene are SGHTA and FQGTGA. CDR3 length equals 12 residues. CDR3 nucleotides: TGTGCCAGCAGCTGGCCTGGGGGCGAGCAGTACTTC. This sequence encodes CASSWPGGEQYF.

This clonotype has just a few counts. The J gene is TRBJ1-2, the V gene TRBV20-1, with 7 bases lining up with TRBD1. Looked up from germline, CDR1 is DFQATT and CDR2 is SNEGSKA (reference sequence). The CDR3 has 13 amino acids. The CDR3 DNA follows: TGCAGCGAGACAGGGCAACCTAACTATGGCTACACCTTC. It yields the protein CSETGQPNYGYTF.

V gene TRBV6-5 combines with J gene TRBJ2-2; D is perhaps TRBD1 (6 bases). The CDR3 length is 16 residues. CDR1 and CDR2 from the germline V gene are MNHEY and SVGAGI. Trimming cost V 5 bases and J 2 bases, with 15 bases left between them. CDR3 region: CASSLQGRINTGELFF. Written as DNA, the CDR3 is TGTGCCAGCAGTCTACAGGGTAGGATTAACACCGGGGAGCTGTTTTTT.

The chain couples TRBV4-3 to TRBJ2-7; D unclear. The CDR3 extends over 14 amino acids. CDR1 and CDR2 (germline): LGHNA, YSLEER. V was shortened by 0 bases and J by 0 bases, with 6 bases between the two germline ends. The CDR3 nucleotides read TGCGCCAGCAGCCAAGACACAATCTCCTACGAGCAGTACTTC. Translated, it gives CASSQDTISYEQYF.

This clonotype was detected only a few times. The chain combines TRBV24-1 with TRBJ2-7; possibly TRBD1 for D (6 bases). This CDR3 comprises 17 residues. Trimming removed 4 bases from V and 3 bases from J, with 21 bases in between. Germline V CDR1 and CDR2: KGHDR, SFDVKD. This CDR3 is CATSESPKTGRGYEQYF. CDR3 sequence (DNA): TGTGCCACCAGTGAGTCCCCTAAAACAGGGAGAGGCTACGAGCAGTACTTC.

CDR3 amino acids: CATSRDPRISTDTQYF. CDR3 DNA sequence: TGTGCCACCAGCAGAGATCCGCGGATTTCCACAGATACGCAGTATTTT. V gene TRBV15 combines with J gene TRBJ2-3; D gene ambiguous. V was cut by 0 bases and J by 2 bases, with 12 bases left in between. Germline CDR1 reads LNHNV; CDR2 reads YYDKDF (reference sequence). CDR3 length: 16 residues.

This chain connects TRBV3-1 to TRBJ1-1; D is possibly TRBD1 (6 bases). Germline loops: CDR1 LGHDT, CDR2 YNNKEL (reference sequence). Trimming stripped 1 base from V and 5 bases from J, with 17 bases between. The CDR3 covers 16 residues. As DNA, the CDR3 is TGTGCCAGCAGCCAAGGGGGTCGGGGGCGAGGTACTGAAGCTTTCTTT. Its translation: CASSQGGRGRGTEAFF.

The rearrangement uses TRBV5-5 and TRBJ2-1; 8 nucleotides match TRBD2. J gave up 12 bases and V 4 bases, and 6 bases lay outside the gene matches. Germline CDR1 reads SGHKS; CDR2 reads YYEKEE (reference sequence). CDR3 length equals 12 residues. The DNA for the CDR3 is TGTGCCAGCAGCCGGGGGGGACTGGTGCAGTTCTTC. It encodes CASSRGGLVQFF.

This clonotype was seen repeatedly, ten times or more. The V gene is TRBV5-1, the J gene TRBJ2-3; TRBD1 matches at 8 bases. The CDR3 covers 19 residues. Germline V gene sequence: CDR1 SGHRS, CDR2 YFSETQ. V gave up 4 bases and J gave up 0 bases; unmatched junction bases: 16. In DNA, the CDR3 is TGCGCCAGCAGCCGAACAGGGACAGGCCCCCTCACTAGCACAGATACGCAGTATTTT. It translates to CASSRTGTGPLTSTDTQYF. Based on the CDR3 plus reference TRBV5-1 and TRBJ2-3, the full variable domain is KAGVTQTPRYLIKTRGQQVTLSCSPISGHRSVSWYQQTPGQGLQFLFEYFSETQRNKGNFPGRFSGRQFSNSRSEMNVSTLELGDSALYLCASSRTGTGPLTSTDTQYFGPGTRLTVL.

The gene calls are TRBV29-1 and TRBJ1-1; D not certain. Germline CDR1 is SQVTM and CDR2 is ANQGSEA. Trimming pared 4 bases from V and 4 bases from J, leaving 4 bases between. There are 10 residues in the CDR3. The CDR3 protein is CSVAGTEAFF. DNA for the CDR3: TGCAGCGTTGCAGGCACTGAAGCTTTCTTT.